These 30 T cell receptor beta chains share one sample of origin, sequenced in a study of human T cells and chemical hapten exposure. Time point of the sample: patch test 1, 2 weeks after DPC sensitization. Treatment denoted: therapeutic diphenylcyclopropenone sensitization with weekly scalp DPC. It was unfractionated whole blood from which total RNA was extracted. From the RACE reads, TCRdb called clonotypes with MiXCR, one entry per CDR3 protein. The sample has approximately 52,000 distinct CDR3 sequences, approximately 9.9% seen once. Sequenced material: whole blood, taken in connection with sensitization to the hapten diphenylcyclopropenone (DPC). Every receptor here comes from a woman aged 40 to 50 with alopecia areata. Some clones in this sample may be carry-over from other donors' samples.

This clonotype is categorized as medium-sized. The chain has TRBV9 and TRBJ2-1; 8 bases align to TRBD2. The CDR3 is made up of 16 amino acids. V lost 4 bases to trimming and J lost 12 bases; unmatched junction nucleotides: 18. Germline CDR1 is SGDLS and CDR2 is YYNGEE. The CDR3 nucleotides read TGTGCCAGCAGCCCCAATAGGGGACTAGTGCCTTTTTTGCAGTTCTTC. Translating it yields CASSPNRGLVPFLQFF.

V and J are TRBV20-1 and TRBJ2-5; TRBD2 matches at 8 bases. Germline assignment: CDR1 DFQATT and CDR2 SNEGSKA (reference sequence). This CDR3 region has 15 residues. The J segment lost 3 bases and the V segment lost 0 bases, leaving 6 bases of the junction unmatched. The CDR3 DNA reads TGCAGTGCTAGAGACCCAATAGCGGGAAAAGAGACCCAGTACTTC. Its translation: CSARDPIAGKETQYF.

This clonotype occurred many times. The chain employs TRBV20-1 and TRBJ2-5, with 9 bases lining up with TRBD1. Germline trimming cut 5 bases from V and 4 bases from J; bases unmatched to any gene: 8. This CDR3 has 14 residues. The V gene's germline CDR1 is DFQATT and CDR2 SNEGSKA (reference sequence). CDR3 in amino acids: CSAQPGQGVETQYF. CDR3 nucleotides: TGCAGTGCTCAACCGGGACAGGGAGTAGAGACCCAGTACTTC.

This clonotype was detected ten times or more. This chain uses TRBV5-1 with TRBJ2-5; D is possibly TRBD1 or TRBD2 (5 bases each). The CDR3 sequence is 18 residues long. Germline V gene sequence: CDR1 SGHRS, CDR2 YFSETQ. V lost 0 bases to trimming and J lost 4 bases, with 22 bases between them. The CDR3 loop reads CASSLAKSGPLATETQYF. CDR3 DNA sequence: TGCGCCAGCAGCTTGGCCAAGTCGGGACCTCTCGCGACAGAGACCCAGTACTTC.

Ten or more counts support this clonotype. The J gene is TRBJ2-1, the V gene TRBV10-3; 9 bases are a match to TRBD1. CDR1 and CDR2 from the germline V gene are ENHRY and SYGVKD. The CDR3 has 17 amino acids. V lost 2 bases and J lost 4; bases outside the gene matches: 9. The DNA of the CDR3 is TGTGCCATCAGTGAGCCCCTGACAGGGGGTTTTTACAATGAGCAGTTCTTC. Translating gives CAISEPLTGGFYNEQFF.

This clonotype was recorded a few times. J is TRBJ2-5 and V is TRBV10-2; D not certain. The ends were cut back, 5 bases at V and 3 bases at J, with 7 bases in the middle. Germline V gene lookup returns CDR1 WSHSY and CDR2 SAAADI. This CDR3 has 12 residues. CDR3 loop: CASSTEKETQYF. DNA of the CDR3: TGCGCCAGCAGTACAGAAAAAGAGACCCAGTACTTC.

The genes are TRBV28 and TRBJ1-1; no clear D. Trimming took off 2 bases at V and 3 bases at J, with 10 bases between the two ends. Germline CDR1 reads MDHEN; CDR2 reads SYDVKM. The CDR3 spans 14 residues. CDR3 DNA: TGTGCCAGCAGTTTAGCGAATCAGTACACTGAAGCTTTCTTT. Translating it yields CASSLANQYTEAFF.

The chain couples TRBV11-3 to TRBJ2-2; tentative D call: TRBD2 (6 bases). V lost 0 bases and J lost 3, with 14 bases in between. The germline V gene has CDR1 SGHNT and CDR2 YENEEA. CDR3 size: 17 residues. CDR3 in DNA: TGTGCCAGCAGCTTAGATTGGGCCAGGGAGGACACCGGGGAGCTGTTTTTT. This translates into CASSLDWAREDTGELFF.

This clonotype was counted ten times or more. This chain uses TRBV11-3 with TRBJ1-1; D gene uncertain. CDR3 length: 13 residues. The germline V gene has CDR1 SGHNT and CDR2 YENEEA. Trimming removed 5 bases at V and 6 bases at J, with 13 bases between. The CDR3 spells CASSPIRRSEAFF. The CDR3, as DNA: TGTGCCAGCAGCCCTATTCGTCGATCTGAAGCTTTCTTT.

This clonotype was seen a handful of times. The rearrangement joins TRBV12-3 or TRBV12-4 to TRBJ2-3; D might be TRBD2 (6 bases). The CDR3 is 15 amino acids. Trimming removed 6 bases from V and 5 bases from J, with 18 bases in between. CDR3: CASRTSTSLGDTQYF. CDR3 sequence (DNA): TGTGCCAGCAGAACATCGACTAGTCTCGGAGATACGCAGTATTTT.

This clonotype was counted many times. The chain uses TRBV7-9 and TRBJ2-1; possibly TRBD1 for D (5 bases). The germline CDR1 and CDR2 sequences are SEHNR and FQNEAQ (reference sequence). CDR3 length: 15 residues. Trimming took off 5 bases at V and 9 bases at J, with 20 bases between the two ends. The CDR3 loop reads CASSTRTYAGREQFF. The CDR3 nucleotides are TGTGCCAGCAGCACCCGGACATATGCCGGCCGTGAGCAGTTCTTC. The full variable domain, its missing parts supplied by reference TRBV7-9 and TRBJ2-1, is DTGVSQNPRHKITKRGQNVTFRCDPISEHNRLYWYRQTLGQGPEFLTYFQNEAQLEKSRLLSDRFSAERPKGSFSTLEIQRTEQGDSAMYLCASSTRTYAGREQFFGPGTRLTVL.

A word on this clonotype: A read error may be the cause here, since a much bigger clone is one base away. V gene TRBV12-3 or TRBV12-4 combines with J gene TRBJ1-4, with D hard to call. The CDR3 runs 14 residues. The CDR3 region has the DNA TGTACCAGCAGTCCCGGGAGGTATCATGAAAAACTGTTTTTT. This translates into CTSSPGRYHEKLFF.

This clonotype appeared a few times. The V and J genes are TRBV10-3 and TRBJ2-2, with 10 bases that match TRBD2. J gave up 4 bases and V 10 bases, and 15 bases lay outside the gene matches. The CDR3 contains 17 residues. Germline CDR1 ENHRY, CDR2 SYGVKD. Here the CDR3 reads CATFDRTSGATTGELFF. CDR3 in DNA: TGTGCCACCTTCGACAGAACTAGCGGGGCGACCACCGGGGAGCTGTTTTTT.

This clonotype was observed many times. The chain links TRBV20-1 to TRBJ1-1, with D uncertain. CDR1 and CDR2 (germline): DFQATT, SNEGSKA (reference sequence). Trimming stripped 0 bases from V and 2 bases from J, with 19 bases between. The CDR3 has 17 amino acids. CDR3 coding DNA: TGCAGTGCTAGAGATCGAAAGGTTTTATCGCTTAACACTGAAGCTTTCTTT. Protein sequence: CSARDRKVLSLNTEAFF.

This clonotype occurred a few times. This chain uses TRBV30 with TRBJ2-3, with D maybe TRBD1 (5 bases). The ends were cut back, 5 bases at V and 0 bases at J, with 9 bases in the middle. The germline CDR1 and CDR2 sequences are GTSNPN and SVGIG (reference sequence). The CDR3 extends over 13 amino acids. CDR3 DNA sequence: TGTGCCTGGGGGGCGGCCAGCACAGATACGCAGTATTTT. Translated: CAWGAASTDTQYF.

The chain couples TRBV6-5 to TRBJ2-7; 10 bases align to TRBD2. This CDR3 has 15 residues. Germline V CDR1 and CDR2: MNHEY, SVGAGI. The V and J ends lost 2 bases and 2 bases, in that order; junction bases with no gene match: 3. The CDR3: CASSYGAGGPYEQYF. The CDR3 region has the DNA TGTGCCAGCAGTTACGGAGCGGGAGGGCCCTACGAGCAGTACTTC.

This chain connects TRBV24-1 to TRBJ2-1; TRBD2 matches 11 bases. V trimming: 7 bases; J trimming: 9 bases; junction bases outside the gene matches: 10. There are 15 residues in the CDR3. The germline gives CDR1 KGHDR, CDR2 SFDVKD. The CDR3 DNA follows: TGTGCCACCAGCGAGAAACTAGCGGGAGCAAGTGAGCAGTTCTTC. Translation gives CATSEKLAGASEQFF.

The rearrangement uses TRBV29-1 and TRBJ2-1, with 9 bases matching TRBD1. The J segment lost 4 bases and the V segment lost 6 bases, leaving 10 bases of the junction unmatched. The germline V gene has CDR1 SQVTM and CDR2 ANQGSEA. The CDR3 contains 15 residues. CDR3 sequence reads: CSVATGTGTYNEQFF. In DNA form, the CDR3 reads TGCAGCGTCGCGACTGGGACAGGGACTTACAATGAGCAGTTCTTC.

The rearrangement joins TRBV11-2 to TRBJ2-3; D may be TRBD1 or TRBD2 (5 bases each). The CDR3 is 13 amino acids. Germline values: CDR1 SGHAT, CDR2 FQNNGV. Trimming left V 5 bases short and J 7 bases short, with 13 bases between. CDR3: CASSNSGGYTQYF. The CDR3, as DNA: TGTGCCAGCAGCAACAGTGGGGGTTATACGCAGTATTTT.

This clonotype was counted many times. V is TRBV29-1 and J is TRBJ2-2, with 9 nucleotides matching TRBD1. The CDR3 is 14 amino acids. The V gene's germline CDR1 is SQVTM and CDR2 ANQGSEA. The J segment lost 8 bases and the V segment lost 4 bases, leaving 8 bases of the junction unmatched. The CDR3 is CSVALGQGVGELFF. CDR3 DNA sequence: TGCAGCGTTGCCTTGGGACAGGGAGTGGGGGAGCTGTTTTTT.

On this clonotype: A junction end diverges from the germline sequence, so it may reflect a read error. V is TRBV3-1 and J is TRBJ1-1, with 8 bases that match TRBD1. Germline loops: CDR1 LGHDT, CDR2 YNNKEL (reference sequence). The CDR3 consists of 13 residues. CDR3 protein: CVSSPGTGTEAFF. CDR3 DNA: TGTGTCAGCAGCCCCGGGACAGGCACTGAAGCTTTCTTT.

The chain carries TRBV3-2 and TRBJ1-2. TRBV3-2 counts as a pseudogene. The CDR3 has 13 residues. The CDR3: CASSQDLADGYTF. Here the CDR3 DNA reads TGTGCCAGCAGCCAAGATCTGGCAGATGGCTACACCTTC.

The CDR3 loop is CASSPLASSTDTQYF. The CDR3 DNA reads as TGTGCCAGCTCACCACTAGCGTCCAGCACAGATACGCAGTATTTT. The chain is built from TRBV18 and TRBJ2-3, with D possibly TRBD2 on 5 matching bases. CDR3 size: 15 residues. Trimming took off 1 base at V and 0 bases at J, with 8 bases between the two ends. Germline V lookup: CDR1 KGHSH, CDR2 LQKENI. Full variable domain (remainder filled in from reference TRBV18 and TRBJ2-3): NAGVMQNPRHLVRRRGQEARLRCSPMKGHSHVYWYRQLPEEGLKFMVYLQKENIIDESGMPKERFSAEFPKEGPSILRIQQVVRGDSAAYFCASSPLASSTDTQYFGPGTRLTVL.

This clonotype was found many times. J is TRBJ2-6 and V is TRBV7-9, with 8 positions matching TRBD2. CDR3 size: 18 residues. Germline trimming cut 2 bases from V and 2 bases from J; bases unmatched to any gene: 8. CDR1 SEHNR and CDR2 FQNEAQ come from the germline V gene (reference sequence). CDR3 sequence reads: CASSLRRTSSAGANVLTF. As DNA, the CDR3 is TGTGCCAGCAGCTTACGGCGGACTAGCTCAGCTGGGGCCAACGTCCTGACTTTC.

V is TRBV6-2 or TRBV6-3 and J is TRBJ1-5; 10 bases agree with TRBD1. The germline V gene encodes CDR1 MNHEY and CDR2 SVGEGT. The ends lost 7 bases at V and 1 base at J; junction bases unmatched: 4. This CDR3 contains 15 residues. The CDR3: CASTQGQGSNQPQHF. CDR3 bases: TGTGCCAGCACCCAGGGACAGGGGAGCAATCAGCCCCAGCATTTT.

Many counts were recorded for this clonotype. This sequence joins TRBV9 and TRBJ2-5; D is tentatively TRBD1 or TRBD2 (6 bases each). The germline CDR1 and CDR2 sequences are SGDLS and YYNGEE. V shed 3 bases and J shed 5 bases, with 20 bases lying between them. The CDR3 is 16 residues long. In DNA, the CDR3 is TGTGCCAGCAGCGAGGGGCATGGAGGGGGAGTCGAGACCCAGTACTTC. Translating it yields CASSEGHGGGVETQYF.

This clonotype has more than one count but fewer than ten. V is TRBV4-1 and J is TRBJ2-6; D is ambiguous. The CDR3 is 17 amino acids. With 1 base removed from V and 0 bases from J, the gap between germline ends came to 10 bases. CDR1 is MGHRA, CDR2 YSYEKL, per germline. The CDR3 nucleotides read TGCGCCAGCAGCCAAGGGTTAGCAAGCTCTGGGGCCAACGTCCTGACTTTC. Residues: CASSQGLASSGANVLTF.

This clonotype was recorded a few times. CDR3 in amino acids: CASGSTVNEKLFF. The DNA of the CDR3 is TGTGCTAGTGGTAGCACCGTGAATGAAAAACTGTTTTTT. The rearrangement joins TRBV12-5 to TRBJ1-4; D not resolved. The ends were cut back, 5 bases at V and 5 bases at J, with 9 bases in the middle. Germline values: CDR1 LGHNT, CDR2 FRNRAP. CDR3 length equals 13 residues.

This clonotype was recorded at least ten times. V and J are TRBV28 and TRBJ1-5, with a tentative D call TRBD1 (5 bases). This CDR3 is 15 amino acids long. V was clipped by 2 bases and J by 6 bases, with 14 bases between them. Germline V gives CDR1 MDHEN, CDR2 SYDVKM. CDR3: CASSLQGGFGQPQHF. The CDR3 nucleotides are TGTGCCAGCAGTTTACAGGGCGGTTTTGGTCAGCCCCAGCATTTT.

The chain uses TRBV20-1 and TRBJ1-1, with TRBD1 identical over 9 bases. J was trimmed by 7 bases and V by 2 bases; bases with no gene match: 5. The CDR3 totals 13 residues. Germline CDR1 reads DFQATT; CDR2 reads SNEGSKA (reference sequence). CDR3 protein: CSARPGQGNEAFF. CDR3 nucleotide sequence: TGCAGTGCTAGACCCGGACAGGGGAATGAAGCTTTCTTT.